This T cell receptor (beta chain) is from a study of blood T cell repertoires in COVID-19 (dated by TCRdb to the early 2020s). Broadly, across the study: The collaborator samples originated in the United States, Italy and Spain and spanned the acute and convalescent phases of COVID-19. The material from the prospective study consisted of cDNA or gDNA derived from T cells, B-cell-depleted T cells, or PBMCs. Deeply sampled blood TCRbeta repertoires from subjects exposed to, actively infected with, or recovered from COVID-19 were included in the dataset. The repertoires were made available in a free public database intended to serve as a resource for research on the immune response to SARS-CoV-2. Samples were obtained from the ongoing ImmuneRACE study (first 160 participants) and from 1,200 or so subjects provided by 6 global collaborators. Sample metadata almost always included a de-identified subject ID, COVID-19 status, age in years and sex. Where available, HLA class I and class II types were taken from metadata supplied by the sample provider and were not determined by assay-based typing.

General findings and caveats noted by the study authors: The amount of clinical and demographic metadata varied by source and participant and was provided uncurated.

A remark on this clone: Its antigen target is currently unknown. One base away there is no much larger clone; base qualities are not given.

TCRbeta CDR3 regions were amplified from genomic DNA using the immunoSEQ Assay, a bias-controlled multiplex PCR. The authors' pipeline ran thus. The number of nucleated cells in each sample was estimated from the amplification of reference gene primers within the assay. To quantify the absolute abundance of each unique TCRbeta CDR3 rearrangement, sequence reads were collapsed and filtered. For each sample, productive Simpson clonality was calculated by taking the square root of Simpson's diversity index across productive rearrangements. TCRdb took this table from immuneACCESS and kept in-frame rearrangements with V and J called. Such tables lack part of the clones; where checked against another copy, unresolved V genes explain under half of the gap, and the rest is unexplained. V and J calls and clone size are copied from that table; D and trimming were computed from the DNA. The sample table shows around 360,000 clones, and more than 85% are seen once. The ten largest clonotypes hold 2.5% to 3% of the sample.

Reading the germline V gene gives CDR1 KGHSH and CDR2 LQKENI. Clipping removes 0 bases from V and 5 bases from J, with 10 as the unmatched junction base count. Measured from the cysteine to the phenylalanine, the CDR3 is 17 residues long. Only the CDR3 DNA is retained, 51 bases long and in frame from the first base. Participants in the prospective study were enrolled through a virtual design, were aged about 18 to 90 years, and lived in under 25 United States geographic areas. In the prospective study, participants were assigned to cohorts based on the clinical history participants reported in a screening survey and a study questionnaire. Recovered participants in ImmuneRACE Cohort 3 were defined as having two consecutive negative NP/OP PCR tests, clearance from a healthcare professional, or resolution of symptoms. In the prospective study, mobile phlebotomists collected whole blood, serum and a nasopharyngeal or oropharyngeal swab from each participant. Participants in the prospective study had the option to provide additional blood draws and questionnaires over a roughly 2-month period. Before DNA extraction, blood samples from the prospective study were shipped at room temperature or frozen.

This clonotype was sampled from a woman in her twenties or thirties who had recovered from COVID-19. The specimen was PBMCs or T cells enriched from blood (not recorded which). Recombination joined TRBV18 with TRBJ2-1; 7 nucleotides in the junction match TRBD2. The CDR3 in this case is CASSPPGGLSTHNEQFF. The DNA sequence is TGTGCCAGCTCACCACCGGGGGGACTAAGTACCCACAATGAGCAGTTCTTC.